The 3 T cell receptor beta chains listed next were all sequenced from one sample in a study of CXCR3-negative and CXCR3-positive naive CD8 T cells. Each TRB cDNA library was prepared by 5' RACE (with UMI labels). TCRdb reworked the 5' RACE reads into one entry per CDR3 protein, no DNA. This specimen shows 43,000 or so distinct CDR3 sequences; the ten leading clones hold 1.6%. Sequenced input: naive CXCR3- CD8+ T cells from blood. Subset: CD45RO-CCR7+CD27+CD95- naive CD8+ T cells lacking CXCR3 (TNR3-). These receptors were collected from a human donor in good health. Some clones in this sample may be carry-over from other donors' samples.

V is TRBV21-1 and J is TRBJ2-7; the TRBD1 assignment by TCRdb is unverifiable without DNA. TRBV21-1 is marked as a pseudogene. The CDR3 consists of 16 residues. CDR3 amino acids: CASSKEGGQGFYEQYF.

The CDR3 region is CASSYGGQETQYF. This rearrangement joins TRBV6-5 to TRBJ2-5; TCRdb indicates TRBD2, and absent DNA this call remains unverified. The CDR3 spans 13 residues. CDR1 is MNHEY, CDR2 SVGAGI, per germline.

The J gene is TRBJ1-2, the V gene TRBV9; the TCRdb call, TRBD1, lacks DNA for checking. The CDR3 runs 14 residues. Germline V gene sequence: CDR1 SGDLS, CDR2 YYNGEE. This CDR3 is CASSGDRGIYGYTF.